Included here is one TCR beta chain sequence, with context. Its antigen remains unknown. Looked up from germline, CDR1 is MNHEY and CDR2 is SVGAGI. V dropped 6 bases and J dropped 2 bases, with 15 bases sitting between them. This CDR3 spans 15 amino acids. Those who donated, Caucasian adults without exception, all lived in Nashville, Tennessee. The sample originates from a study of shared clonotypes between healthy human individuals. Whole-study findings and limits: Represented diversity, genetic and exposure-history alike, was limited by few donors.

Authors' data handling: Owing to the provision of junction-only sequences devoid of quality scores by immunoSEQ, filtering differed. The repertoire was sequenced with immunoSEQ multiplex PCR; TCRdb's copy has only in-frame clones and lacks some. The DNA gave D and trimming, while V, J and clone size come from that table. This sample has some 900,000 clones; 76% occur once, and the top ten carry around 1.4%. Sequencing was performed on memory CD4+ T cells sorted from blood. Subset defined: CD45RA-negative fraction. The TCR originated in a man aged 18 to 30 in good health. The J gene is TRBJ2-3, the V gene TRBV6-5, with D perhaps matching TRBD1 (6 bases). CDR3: CASSRRGQYTDTQYF. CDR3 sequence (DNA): TGTGCCAGCAGCCGAAGAGGACAGTACACAGATACGCAGTATTTT.